This T cell receptor (beta chain) is drawn from a study of T cell responses to AZD1222 COVID-19 vaccine. Overall study findings and caveats: Donors, mostly white British, included more females; clonal diversity was possibly underestimated.

Generated by immunoSEQ multiplex PCR, the TCRdb table keeps only in-frame clones and is missing some. Of some 150,000 clones detected, 93% appear once; the ten largest clones hold approximately 5%. As for this clone: Antigen: not known.

The receptor was isolated from an adult in good health. The material was peripheral blood, obtained on day 0 of AZD1222 vaccination.

The CDR3 DNA sequence: TGTGCCAGCAGCGTTACCCTAGCGGGTGGCTACAATGAGCAGTTCTTC. The encoded protein is CASSVTLAGGYNEQFF. The rearrangement joins TRBV9 to TRBJ2-1; the match to TRBD2 covers 8 bases. The CDR3 contains 16 residues. J lost 3 bases, V lost 2 bases, and 7 bases had no gene match. Germline V gene data show CDR1 as SGDLS and CDR2 as YYNGEE.